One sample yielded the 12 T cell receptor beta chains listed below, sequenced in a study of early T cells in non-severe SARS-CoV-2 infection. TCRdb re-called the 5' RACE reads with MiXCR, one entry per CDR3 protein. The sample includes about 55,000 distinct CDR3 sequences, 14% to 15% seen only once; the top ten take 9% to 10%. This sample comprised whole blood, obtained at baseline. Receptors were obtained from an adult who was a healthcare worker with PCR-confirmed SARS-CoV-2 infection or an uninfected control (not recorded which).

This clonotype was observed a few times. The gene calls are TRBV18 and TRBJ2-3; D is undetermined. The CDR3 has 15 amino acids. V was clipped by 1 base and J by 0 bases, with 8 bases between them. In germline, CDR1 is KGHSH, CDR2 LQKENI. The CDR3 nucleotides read TGTGCCAGCTCACCACAGGGTGCGAGCACAGATACGCAGTATTTT. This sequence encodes CASSPQGASTDTQYF. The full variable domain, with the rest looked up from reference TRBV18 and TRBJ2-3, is NAGVMQNPRHLVRRRGQEARLRCSPMKGHSHVYWYRQLPEEGLKFMVYLQKENIIDESGMPKERFSAEFPKEGPSILRIQQVVRGDSAAYFCASSPQGASTDTQYFGPGTRLTVL.

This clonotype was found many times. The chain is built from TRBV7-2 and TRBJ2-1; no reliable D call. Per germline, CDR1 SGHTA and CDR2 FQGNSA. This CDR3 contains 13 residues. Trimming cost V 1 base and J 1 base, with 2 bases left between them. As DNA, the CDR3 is TGTGCCAGCAGCTTAGGGTCCTACAATGAGCAGTTCTTC. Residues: CASSLGSYNEQFF.

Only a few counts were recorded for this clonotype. The DNA for the CDR3 is TGTGCCAGCAGAACGGCACTCGGGAACACTGAAGCTTTCTTT. Its translation is CASRTALGNTEAFF. The genes are TRBV7-2 and TRBJ1-1; D is ambiguous. Germline CDR1 reads SGHTA; CDR2 reads FQGNSA. The CDR3 has 14 residues. Deletions cut 6 bases from V and 1 base from J, with 12 bases between.

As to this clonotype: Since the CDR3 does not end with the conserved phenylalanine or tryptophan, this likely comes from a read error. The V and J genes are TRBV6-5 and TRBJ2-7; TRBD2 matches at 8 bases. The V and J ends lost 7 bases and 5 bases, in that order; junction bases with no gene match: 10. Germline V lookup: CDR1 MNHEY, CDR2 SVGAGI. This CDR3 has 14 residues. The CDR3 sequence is CASTRAGAMNEQYY. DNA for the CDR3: TGTGCCAGCACCAGAGCGGGAGCGATGAACGAGCAGTACTAC.

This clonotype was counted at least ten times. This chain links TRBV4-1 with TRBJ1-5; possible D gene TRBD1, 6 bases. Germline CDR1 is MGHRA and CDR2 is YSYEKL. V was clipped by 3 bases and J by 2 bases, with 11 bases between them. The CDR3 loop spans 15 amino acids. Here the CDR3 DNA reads TGCGCCAGCAGCCACAGGGGCGTTGGCAATCAGCCCCAGCATTTT. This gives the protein CASSHRGVGNQPQHF.

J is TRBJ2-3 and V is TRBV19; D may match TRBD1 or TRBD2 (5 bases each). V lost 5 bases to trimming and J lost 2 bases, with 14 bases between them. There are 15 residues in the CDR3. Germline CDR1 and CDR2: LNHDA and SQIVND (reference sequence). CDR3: CASSPPGPITDTQYF. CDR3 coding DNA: TGTGCCAGTAGTCCCCCGGGACCTATCACAGATACGCAGTATTTT.

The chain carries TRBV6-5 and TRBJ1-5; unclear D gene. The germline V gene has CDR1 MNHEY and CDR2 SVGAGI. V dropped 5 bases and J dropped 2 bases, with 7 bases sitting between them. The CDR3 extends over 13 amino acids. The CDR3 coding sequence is TGTGCCAGCAGTCGCCCAGGCAATCAGCCCCAGCATTTT. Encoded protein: CASSRPGNQPQHF.

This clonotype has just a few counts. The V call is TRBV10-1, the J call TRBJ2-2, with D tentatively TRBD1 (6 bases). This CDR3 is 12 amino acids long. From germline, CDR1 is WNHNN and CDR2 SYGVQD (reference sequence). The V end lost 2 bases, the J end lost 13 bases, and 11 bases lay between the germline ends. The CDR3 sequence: CASSEAGARLFF. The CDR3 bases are TGCGCCAGCAGTGAGGCAGGGGCTAGGCTGTTTTTT.

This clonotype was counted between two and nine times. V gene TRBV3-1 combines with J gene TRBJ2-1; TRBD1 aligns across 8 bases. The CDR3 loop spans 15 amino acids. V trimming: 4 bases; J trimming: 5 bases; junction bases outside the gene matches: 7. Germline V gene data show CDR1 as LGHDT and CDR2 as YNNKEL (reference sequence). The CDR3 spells CASSPRDRKHNEQFF. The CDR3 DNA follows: TGTGCCAGCAGCCCCCGGGACAGGAAACACAATGAGCAGTTCTTC.

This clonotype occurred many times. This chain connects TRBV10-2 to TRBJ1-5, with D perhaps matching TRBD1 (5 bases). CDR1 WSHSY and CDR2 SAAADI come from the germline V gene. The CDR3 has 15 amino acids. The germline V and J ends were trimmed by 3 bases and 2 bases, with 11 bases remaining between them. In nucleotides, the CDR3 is TGCGCCAGCAGTGATGACAAAGGGGGCAATCAGCCCCAGCATTTT. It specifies CASSDDKGGNQPQHF.

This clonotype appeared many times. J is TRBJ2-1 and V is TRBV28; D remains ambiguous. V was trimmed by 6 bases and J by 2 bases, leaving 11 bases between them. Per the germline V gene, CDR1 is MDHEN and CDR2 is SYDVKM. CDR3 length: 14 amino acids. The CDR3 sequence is CASSASLTYNEQFF. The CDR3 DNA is TGTGCCAGCAGCGCTAGTCTAACCTACAATGAGCAGTTCTTC.

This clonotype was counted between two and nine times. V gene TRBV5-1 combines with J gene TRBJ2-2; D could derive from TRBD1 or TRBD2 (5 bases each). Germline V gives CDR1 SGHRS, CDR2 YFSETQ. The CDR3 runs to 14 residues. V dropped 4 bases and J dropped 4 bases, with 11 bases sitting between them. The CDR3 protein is CASSEVGTTGELFF. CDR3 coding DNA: TGCGCCAGCAGCGAGGTGGGGACCACCGGGGAGCTGTTTTTT.